The 18 T cell receptor beta chains given below trace back to one sample, sequenced in a study of CD8+CD57+ T cells in acquired aplastic anemia. Genomic DNA served as template for TCR beta VDJ and CDR3 profiling. TCRdb re-called the reads with MiXCR, one entry per CDR3 protein. The data contain some 92,000 distinct CDR3 sequences, 55% to 80% of them singletons. The sequenced patients had an expansion of CD8+CD57+ cells seen by flow cytometry. Sequenced material: sorted CD4+, CD8+, or CD8+CD57+ T cells (not recorded which) from PBMCs. These receptors were collected from a human donor with aplastic anemia.

J is TRBJ1-1 and V is TRBV7-9; D unresolved. Between the trimmed V and J ends, which lost 1 base and 11 bases, there was a span of 11 bases. The V gene's germline CDR1 is SEHNR and CDR2 FQNEAQ (reference sequence). This CDR3 contains 12 residues. CDR3 region: CASSLVGGGAFF. The CDR3 DNA follows: TGTGCCAGCAGCTTAGTAGGCGGTGGCGCTTTCTTT.

V and J are TRBV7-9 and TRBJ1-1; D gene uncertain. The V end was cut by 3 bases, the J end by 0 bases, with 5 bases between. The CDR3 is 13 amino acids. Germline V CDR1 and CDR2: SEHNR, FQNEAQ (reference sequence). The CDR3 loop reads CASSFTMNTEAFF. CDR3 sequence (DNA): TGTGCCAGCAGCTTTACGATGAACACTGAAGCTTTCTTT.

CDR3 nucleotides: TGTGCCAGCCTGCTTGCCGGTAACTATGGCTACACCTTC. Its translation is CASLLAGNYGYTF. The V and J genes are TRBV7-2 and TRBJ1-2, with D unclear. Germline assignment: CDR1 SGHTA and CDR2 FQGNSA. Trimming cost V 8 bases and J 1 base, with 11 bases left between them. CDR3 length: 13 amino acids.

The chain uses TRBV28 and TRBJ2-3; possible D gene TRBD2, 5 bases. Per the germline V gene, CDR1 is MDHEN and CDR2 is SYDVKM. Trimming took off 10 bases at V and 1 base at J, with 12 bases between the two ends. The CDR3 runs 13 residues. The CDR3 protein is CANADSRTDTQYF. The CDR3, as DNA: TGTGCCAACGCGGACTCGCGCACAGATACGCAGTATTTT.

The V gene is TRBV19, the J gene TRBJ2-5; 7 bases match TRBD2. V shed 3 bases, J shed 3 bases, and the junction held 1 base outside the gene matches. The CDR3 length is 13 residues. The germline V gene encodes CDR1 LNHDA and CDR2 SQIVND (reference sequence). The CDR3 region has the DNA TGTGCCAGTAGTATGGCGGGGGAAGAGACCCAGTACTTC. Translating it yields CASSMAGEETQYF.

The J gene is TRBJ2-3, the V gene TRBV20-1; 9 bases line up with TRBD2. The ends lost 4 bases at V and 2 bases at J; junction bases unmatched: 4. Germline-derived CDR1 and CDR2 are DFQATT and SNEGSKA (reference sequence). The CDR3 is made up of 14 amino acids. Here the CDR3 reads CSATRGGATDTQYF. The CDR3 bases are TGCAGTGCTACACGCGGGGGGGCCACAGATACGCAGTATTTT.

V and J are TRBV10-3 and TRBJ2-2; TRBD1 is a possible D gene (6 bases). V lost 5 bases and J lost 1, with 8 bases in between. The CDR3 extends over 14 amino acids. Germline CDR1 ENHRY, CDR2 SYGVKD. The CDR3 is CAISPQGNTGELFF. Here the CDR3 DNA reads TGTGCCATCAGTCCACAGGGGAACACCGGGGAGCTGTTTTTT.

CDR3: CASSSGSEEAFF. In DNA, the CDR3 is TGTGCCAGCAGCTCTGGAAGTGAGGAAGCTTTCTTT. This chain connects TRBV7-9 to TRBJ1-1; D not resolved. The CDR3 has 12 amino acids. The V end was cut by 4 bases, the J end by 8 bases, with 11 bases between. Germline V CDR1 and CDR2: SEHNR, FQNEAQ (reference sequence).

The chain employs TRBV20-1 and TRBJ2-2; 16 nucleotides agree with TRBD2. V gave up 4 bases and J gave up 3 bases; unmatched junction bases: 5. This CDR3 spans 17 amino acids. CDR1 and CDR2 (germline): DFQATT, SNEGSKA (reference sequence). The CDR3 region has the DNA TGCAGTGCTAAGGGACTAGCGGGAGGGAAGGACACCGGGGAGCTGTTTTTT. As protein: CSAKGLAGGKDTGELFF.

This clonotype was seen a few times. The chain recombines TRBV11-2 with TRBJ2-7, with TRBD1 identical over 8 bases. V gave up 5 bases and J gave up 1 base; unmatched junction bases: 10. The CDR3 is 16 residues long. CDR1 SGHAT and CDR2 FQNNGV come from the germline V gene. CDR3 in amino acids: CASSPPRGRLSYEQYF. For the CDR3, the DNA is TGTGCCAGCAGCCCCCCCAGGGGGCGCCTATCCTACGAGCAGTACTTC.

V and J are TRBV14 and TRBJ1-6, with 8 positions matching TRBD1. Germline CDR1 and CDR2: SGHDN and FVKESK. V trimming: 6 bases; J trimming: 6 bases; junction bases outside the gene matches: 7. CDR3 length: 15 amino acids. The CDR3 nucleotides read TGTGCCAGCAGTCCCGGGACAGGCTTTAATTCACCCCTCCACTTT. Protein sequence: CASSPGTGFNSPLHF.

This clonotype has at least ten counts. The chain has TRBV29-1 and TRBJ2-5; D might be TRBD1 (5 bases). CDR1 is SQVTM and CDR2 is ANQGSEA in the germline V gene. The CDR3 extends over 12 amino acids. V lost 3 bases and J lost 1, with 6 bases in between. The CDR3 nucleotides are TGCAGCGTTGACAGGGCCCAAGAGACCCAGTACTTC. Translated, it gives CSVDRAQETQYF.

In regard to this clonotype: Germline is not matched at one junction end, which may reflect a read error. CDR3 nucleotide sequence: TGCGCCAGCAGTGCCCCTACCGGGGAGCTGTTTTTT. Its translation is CASSAPTGELFF. The V call is TRBV5-6, the J call TRBJ2-2; D gene uncertain. The CDR3 extends over 12 amino acids. Per the germline V gene, CDR1 is SGHDT and CDR2 is YYEEEE.

The chain is built from TRBV24-1 and TRBJ2-1, with 10 bases fitting TRBD2. CDR3 length: 18 amino acids. CDR1 is KGHDR and CDR2 is SFDVKD in the germline V gene. The V segment lost 3 bases and the J segment 0 bases; nucleotides outside the gene matches: 7. CDR3: CATSDPGLAEVSYNEQFF. The CDR3 bases are TGTGCCACCAGTGATCCTGGACTAGCGGAAGTCTCCTACAATGAGCAGTTCTTC.

V and J are TRBV7-6 and TRBJ2-7, with 9 bases that match TRBD1. The CDR3 extends over 16 amino acids. Germline V lookup: CDR1 SGHVS, CDR2 FNYEAQ. The trim removed 1 base at V and 4 bases at J, leaving 8 bases unmatched. CDR3 loop: CASSLGVQQGAYEQYF. The CDR3 DNA reads TGTGCCAGCAGCTTAGGTGTGCAACAGGGGGCGTACGAGCAGTACTTC.

This chain uses TRBV7-9 with TRBJ2-5, with 9 bases identical to TRBD2. CDR1 is SEHNR and CDR2 is FQNEAQ in the germline V gene (reference sequence). V shed 4 bases and J 5 bases; nucleotides not matched to a gene: 5. The CDR3 contains 14 residues. This chain's CDR3 is CASSSSGGRETQYF. The CDR3 nucleotides read TGTGCCAGCAGCTCCAGCGGGGGGAGGGAGACCCAGTACTTC.

The chain couples TRBV19 to TRBJ1-1, with unresolved D. Germline V lookup: CDR1 LNHDA, CDR2 SQIVND (reference sequence). Trimming stripped 4 bases from V and 4 bases from J, with 13 bases between. This CDR3 has 14 amino acids. CDR3 region: CASSTLAGSTEAFF. CDR3 sequence (DNA): TGTGCCAGTAGTACGCTGGCGGGGAGCACTGAAGCTTTCTTT. The full variable domain, completed using reference TRBV19 and TRBJ1-1, is DGGITQSPKYLFRKEGQNVTLSCEQNLNHDAMYWYRQDPGQGLRLIYYSQIVNDFQKGDIAEGYSVSREKKESFPLTVTSAQKNPTAFYLCASSTLAGSTEAFFGQGTRLTVV.

This clonotype has a count of ten or more. The rearrangement links TRBV12-3 or TRBV12-4 to TRBJ2-3; 9 bases line up with TRBD2. The CDR3 totals 15 residues. Germline trimming cut 3 bases from V and 2 bases from J; bases unmatched to any gene: 3. This chain's CDR3 is CASSLGLAYTDTQYF. Written as DNA, the CDR3 is TGTGCCAGCAGTTTGGGACTAGCTTACACAGATACGCAGTATTTT.